This T cell receptor beta chain was recorded in a study of OX40 agonist ivuxolimab in advanced cancers. Sequencing used immunoSEQ multiplex PCR; TCRdb keeps in-frame clones, though not all of them. Of fewer than 85,000 clones listed, 80% to 90% were seen once; the top ten hold 0.65% to 0.9%. The CDR3 runs to 18 residues. V gave up 6 bases and J gave up 0 bases, with 22 bases separating them. Per the germline V gene, CDR1 is ENHRY and CDR2 is SYGVKD. This clonotype was obtained from an adult with an advanced solid tumor such as melanoma, head and neck, liver or kidney cancer. V gene TRBV10-3 combines with J gene TRBJ2-3; TRBD1 or TRBD2 may be the D gene (5 bases each). The source material was CD4+ or CD8+ T cells sorted from blood, sampled in a trial of the OX40 agonist ivuxolimab. CDR3 DNA sequence: TGTGCCATCAGGGTGACAAACGCGAGGGGCTCTAGCACAGATACGCAGTATTTT. Residues: CAIRVTNARGSSTDTQYF.